The clone carrying this T cell receptor beta chain was seen a single time. The antigen is undetermined. Researchers took RNA transcripts and amplified the TCR beta CDR3 regions from them. The study used the HTBI primer set for a first-round RT-PCR of the TCR CDR3. TCRdb reprocessed the multiplex PCR reads via MiXCR and lists one record per CDR3 protein. The profile shows under 250,000 distinct CDR3 sequences, over 20% of them singletons. These data are taken from a study of T cells in Graves' hyperthyroidism and ophthalmopathy. Uncontrolled infection, other autoimmune disease, pregnancy or lactation disqualified patients from enrolment. Cells are PBMCs isolated from roughly 9.3 ml of fresh blood. Points from the study as a whole: The model anticipated ophthalmopathy a median about six months pre-onset. Ophthalmopathy was distinguished from stable hyperthyroidism by 13 V-J signatures.

The CDR3 totals 14 residues. Germline-derived CDR1 and CDR2 are MNHNS and SASEGT. V gave up 4 bases and J gave up 3 bases; unmatched junction bases: 5. Sequenced material: blood. The rearrangement links TRBV6-1 to TRBJ2-7, with 8 bases matching TRBD2. This sequence was found in a woman aged 40 to 50 with Graves' ophthalmopathy. This CDR3 is CASSVPGLDYEQYF. DNA of the CDR3: TGTGCCAGCAGTGTTCCGGGACTAGACTACGAGCAGTACTTC.